The 22 T cell receptor beta chains presented below share a single source sample, sequenced in a study of technical replicates of blood from a few donors. Only in-frame clones appear in the TCRdb table, and some are missing; sequencing was by immunoSEQ multiplex PCR. The table has 65,000 to 90,000 clones, roughly 93% seen once; the top ten hold roughly 0.25%. Sequencing was carried out using T cells isolated from PBMCs. Receptor source: a human donor in good health.

The J gene is TRBJ1-1, the V gene TRBV7-9; D remains ambiguous. The CDR3 is made up of 13 amino acids. V dropped 3 bases and J dropped 8 bases, with 13 bases sitting between them. Looked up from germline, CDR1 is SEHNR and CDR2 is FQNEAQ (reference sequence). CDR3 coding DNA: TGTGCCAGCAGCTTCGCAGCGATCGGGGAAGCTTTCTTT. As protein: CASSFAAIGEAFF.

The chain recombines TRBV6-1 with TRBJ1-2; TRBD1 aligns across 9 bases. V was clipped by 10 bases and J by 5 bases; unmatched bases: 11. Germline CDR1 and CDR2: MNHNS and SASEGT. The CDR3 spans 14 residues. This chain's CDR3 is CAILPGQGRYGYTF. The CDR3 DNA follows: TGTGCCATCCTTCCCGGACAGGGGAGATATGGCTACACCTTC.

This chain uses TRBV6-4 with TRBJ1-1; D not certain. The germline V gene has CDR1 MRHNA and CDR2 SNTAGT. CDR3 length: 14 residues. Trimming stripped 3 bases from V and 3 bases from J, with 11 bases between. CDR3: CASSEDPEYTEAFF. In DNA, the CDR3 is TGTGCCAGCAGTGAAGACCCGGAGTACACTGAAGCTTTCTTT.

The rearrangement joins TRBV5-1 to TRBJ1-1; D remains ambiguous. The germline V and J ends were trimmed by 7 bases and 5 bases, with 18 bases remaining between them. Germline-derived CDR1 and CDR2 are SGHRS and YFSETQ. The CDR3 totals 14 residues. Here the CDR3 reads CASSGGYSSTEAFF. CDR3 nucleotides: TGCGCCAGCTCGGGCGGGTACTCTTCAACTGAAGCTTTCTTT.

This chain links TRBV10-3 with TRBJ2-1; the match to TRBD2 covers 14 bases. V lost 0 bases and J lost 10; bases outside the gene matches: 8. This CDR3 contains 17 residues. Germline CDR1 reads ENHRY; CDR2 reads SYGVKD. CDR3 bases: TGTGCCATCAGTGAGTCGATTGGGACTAGCGGGAGAAAGGAGCAGTTCTTC. It encodes CAISESIGTSGRKEQFF.

The V and J genes are TRBV11-2 and TRBJ1-1, with D perhaps matching TRBD1 (5 bases). Deletions cut 1 base from V and 1 base from J, with 10 bases between. The CDR3 runs to 15 residues. From germline, CDR1 is SGHAT and CDR2 FQNNGV. CDR3 region: CASSLVTGENTEAFF. DNA for the CDR3: TGTGCCAGCAGCTTAGTAACAGGAGAGAACACTGAAGCTTTCTTT.

This clone was seen only once. The CDR3: CASSYSGGGETQYF. CDR3 sequence (DNA): TGTGCCAGCAGTTACTCAGGGGGCGGAGAGACCCAGTACTTC. V and J are TRBV6-5 and TRBJ2-5; 7 nucleotides line up with TRBD1. The CDR3 has 14 amino acids. The V segment lost 0 bases and the J segment 4 bases; nucleotides outside the gene matches: 2. Germline V CDR1 and CDR2: MNHEY, SVGAGI.

This clone was seen a few times. The genes are TRBV4-1 and TRBJ1-1; 10 bases line up with TRBD1. Germline loops: CDR1 MGHRA, CDR2 YSYEKL. There are 17 residues in the CDR3. V was pared by 4 bases and J by 5 bases, with 13 bases of the junction left unmatched. The CDR3 sequence is CASSPVPGQGPGTEAFF. The CDR3 DNA follows: TGCGCCAGCAGCCCGGTCCCGGGACAGGGGCCGGGAACTGAAGCTTTCTTT.

This clone was counted a single time. This sequence joins TRBV23-1 and TRBJ2-7, with D maybe TRBD2 (6 bases). TRBV23-1 is sorted into the ORF group, with uncertain function. The ends were cut back, 4 bases at V and 6 bases at J, with 13 bases in the middle. The CDR3 runs to 13 residues. CDR3 DNA sequence: TGCGCCAGCAGTCCTAAGGCGGGATCCGAGCAGTACTTC. It yields the protein CASSPKAGSEQYF.

This chain links TRBV6-5 with TRBJ1-2; 9 bases map to TRBD1. With V trimmed by 6 bases and J by 8 bases, 13 bases remained unmatched. The CDR3 covers 15 residues. Germline CDR1 MNHEY, CDR2 SVGAGI. DNA of the CDR3: TGTGCCAGCAGACCCCGCCCTGACAGGGGGTACGGCTACACCTTC. Its protein product is CASRPRPDRGYGYTF.

The chain joins TRBV7-9 to TRBJ1-1; D is ambiguous. The CDR3 is 13 residues long. Deletions cut 5 bases from V and 1 base from J, with 8 bases between. Germline CDR1 SEHNR, CDR2 FQNEAQ (reference sequence). CDR3: CASSPTANTEAFF. The CDR3 DNA reads TGTGCCAGCAGCCCAACAGCGAACACTGAAGCTTTCTTT.

The chain has TRBV9 and TRBJ1-3, with D perhaps TRBD1 (5 bases). The CDR3 is made up of 15 amino acids. Trimming left V 5 bases short and J 0 bases short, with 12 bases between. Germline lookup yields CDR1 SGDLS and CDR2 YYNGEE. The CDR3 coding sequence is TGTGCCAGCAGTCAGCGGGACTCCTCTGGAAACACCATATATTTT. This gives the protein CASSQRDSSGNTIYF. Drawing the rest from reference TRBV9 and TRBJ1-3, the complete variable domain is DSGVTQTPKHLITATGQRVTLRCSPRSGDLSVYWYQQSLDQGLQFLIQYYNGEERAKGNILERFSAQQFPDLHSELNLSSLELGDSALYFCASSQRDSSGNTIYFGEGSWLTVV.

V and J are TRBV5-4 and TRBJ1-1; D is ambiguous. CDR3 length: 12 amino acids. Germline-derived CDR1 and CDR2 are SGHNT and YYREEE (reference sequence). V dropped 7 bases and J dropped 6 bases, with 13 bases sitting between them. The CDR3 DNA follows: TGTGCCAGCCCGGATGCGGGCGCTGAAGCTTTCTTT. It encodes CASPDAGAEAFF. Combining the CDR3 with reference TRBV5-4 and TRBJ1-1 gives the whole variable domain ETGVTQSPTHLIKTRGQQVTLRCSSQSGHNTVSWYQQALGQGPQFIFQYYREEENGRGNFPPRFSGLQFPNYSSELNVNALELDDSALYLCASPDAGAEAFFGQGTRLTVV.

The chain employs TRBV5-1 and TRBJ2-3, with 12 bases lining up with TRBD2. Germline V lookup: CDR1 SGHRS, CDR2 YFSETQ. Trimming at V came to 4 bases and at J to 2 bases, leaving 5 bases not matched to a gene. The CDR3 length is 16 residues. CDR3 loop: CASSPGLAGPTDTQYF. The CDR3 DNA reads as TGCGCCAGCAGCCCAGGACTAGCGGGACCCACAGATACGCAGTATTTT. Supplemented by reference TRBV5-1 and TRBJ2-3, the full variable domain reads KAGVTQTPRYLIKTRGQQVTLSCSPISGHRSVSWYQQTPGQGLQFLFEYFSETQRNKGNFPGRFSGRQFSNSRSEMNVSTLELGDSALYLCASSPGLAGPTDTQYFGPGTRLTVL.

The rearrangement links TRBV27 to TRBJ2-2, with a tentative D call TRBD2 (5 bases). This CDR3 comprises 14 residues. The V end lost 3 bases, the J end lost 4 bases, and 9 bases lay between the germline ends. Germline assignment: CDR1 MNHEY and CDR2 SMNVEV (reference sequence). The CDR3 DNA follows: TGTGCCAGCAGTTTGAGAGGGTTCACCGGGGAGCTGTTTTTT. It encodes CASSLRGFTGELFF.

The chain links TRBV19 to TRBJ2-1; D may be TRBD1 (6 bases). Trimming stripped 0 bases from V and 3 bases from J, with 9 bases between. The CDR3 loop spans 15 amino acids. Germline-derived CDR1 and CDR2 are LNHDA and SQIVND (reference sequence). The CDR3 protein is CASSIDRGGYNEQFF. The CDR3 nucleotides are TGTGCCAGTAGTATAGATCGAGGGGGCTACAATGAGCAGTTCTTC.

The chain joins TRBV20-1 to TRBJ2-1, with D possibly being TRBD2 (5 bases). Trimming stripped 3 bases from V and 9 bases from J, with 9 bases between. The CDR3 runs to 11 residues. CDR1 is DFQATT and CDR2 is SNEGSKA in the germline V gene (reference sequence). Here the CDR3 reads CSASLRVEQFF. The DNA for the CDR3 is TGCAGTGCTAGCCTGAGGGTTGAGCAGTTCTTC.

J is TRBJ2-1 and V is TRBV18; TRBD2 agrees at 10 bases. Germline assignment: CDR1 KGHSH and CDR2 LQKENI. This CDR3 comprises 16 residues. The V gene end was trimmed by 4 bases and the J gene end by 4 bases; junction bases not matched to a gene: 7. The CDR3 DNA follows: TGTGCCAGCTCACGGATTGGGACTAGCGAGTACAATGAGCAGTTCTTC. This gives the protein CASSRIGTSEYNEQFF.

The chain employs TRBV7-2 and TRBJ2-7, with 10 bases identical to TRBD1. This CDR3 has 16 residues. Germline assignment: CDR1 SGHTA and CDR2 FQGNSA. V trimming: 5 bases; J trimming: 4 bases; junction bases outside the gene matches: 11. This chain's CDR3 is CASSLTGGTGEYEQYF. The CDR3, as DNA: TGTGCCAGCAGCCTTACCGGCGGGACAGGGGAATACGAGCAGTACTTC. The whole variable domain, remainder taken from reference TRBV7-2 and TRBJ2-7, is GAGVSQSPSNKVTEKGKDVELRCDPISGHTALYWYRQSLGQGLEFLIYFQGNSAPDKSGLPSDRFSAERTGGSVSTLTIQRTQQEDSAVYLCASSLTGGTGEYEQYFGPGTRLTVT.

The chain carries TRBV7-9 and TRBJ2-1, with 9 bases identical to TRBD1. Germline values: CDR1 SEHNR, CDR2 FQNEAQ (reference sequence). Germline trimming cut 5 bases from V and 0 bases from J; bases unmatched to any gene: 8. The length of the CDR3 is 17 residues. CDR3 in amino acids: CASSPGTGFSSYNEQFF. CDR3 nucleotide sequence: TGTGCCAGCAGCCCGGGGACAGGGTTCAGCTCCTACAATGAGCAGTTCTTC.

The chain has TRBV9 and TRBJ2-3; D gene unclear. V lost 2 bases and J lost 2, with 6 bases in between. This CDR3 has 13 residues. Per germline, CDR1 SGDLS and CDR2 YYNGEE. The DNA for the CDR3 is TGTGCCAGCAGCGTTACTGCCACAGATACGCAGTATTTT. Translating gives CASSVTATDTQYF. The whole variable domain, remainder taken from reference TRBV9 and TRBJ2-3, is DSGVTQTPKHLITATGQRVTLRCSPRSGDLSVYWYQQSLDQGLQFLIQYYNGEERAKGNILERFSAQQFPDLHSELNLSSLELGDSALYFCASSVTATDTQYFGPGTRLTVL.

The chain joins TRBV27 to TRBJ2-1; tentatively, D is TRBD2 (6 bases). CDR3 size: 16 residues. Deletions cut 4 bases from V and 4 bases from J, with 17 bases between. Germline V gene sequence: CDR1 MNHEY, CDR2 SMNVEV (reference sequence). The DNA for the CDR3 is TGTGCCAGCAGTTCACGAGACTTAGCGGAATACAATGAGCAGTTCTTC. Residues: CASSSRDLAEYNEQFF.